The 6 T cell receptor beta chains below all came from one sample that was sequenced in a study of cytomegalovirus exposure and HLA in healthy donors. Amplification used 60 Vbeta primers and 13 Jbeta primers. Libraries were prepared by immunoSEQ multiplex PCR; TCRdb keeps only in-frame clonotypes and omits some of them. The sample lists some 170,000 clones; 70% to 85% were seen once. Sequenced input: PBMCs. These receptors were obtained from a man younger than 45 in good health and CMV-seropositive.

V is TRBV7-8 and J is TRBJ2-7, with D possibly TRBD1 on 6 matching bases. The length of the CDR3 is 12 residues. V lost 5 bases and J lost 6, with 11 bases in between. Germline-derived CDR1 and CDR2 are SGHVS and FQNEAQ. The chain's CDR3 is CASSPQGSEQYF. In DNA form, the CDR3 reads TGTGCCAGCAGCCCCCAGGGGTCCGAGCAGTACTTC. Looking up the rest from reference TRBV7-8 and TRBJ2-7 gives the full variable domain: GAGVSQSPRYKVAKRGQDVALRCDPISGHVSLFWYQQALGQGPEFLTYFQNEAQLDKSGLPSDRFFAERPEGSVSTLKIQRTQQEDSAVYLCASSPQGSEQYFGPGTRLTVT.

The chain carries TRBV4-2 and TRBJ2-5; D remains unclear. Per germline, CDR1 LGHNA and CDR2 YNFKEQ. Trimming took 2 bases from V and 1 from J, leaving 5 bases between them. This CDR3 has 13 residues. The CDR3 loop reads CASSQPGQETQYF. The CDR3 coding sequence is TGTGCCAGCAGCCAACCGGGCCAAGAGACCCAGTACTTC.

This clone was counted between two and nine times. This sample also contains other DNA sequences that code for the same CDR3. This chain joins TRBV6-5 and TRBJ2-1; 9 bases match TRBD1. J was trimmed by 8 bases and V by 4 bases; bases with no gene match: 9. Germline assignment: CDR1 MNHEY and CDR2 SVGAGI. This CDR3 contains 15 residues. The CDR3 DNA sequence: TGTGCCAGCAGTTTCGGACAGGGGAAAAGCTATGAGCAGTTCTTC. Protein sequence: CASSFGQGKSYEQFF.

This chain uses TRBV6-1 with TRBJ2-7; TRBD1 matches 10 bases. With V trimmed by 10 bases and J by 3 bases, 6 bases remained unmatched. The CDR3 consists of 13 residues. Germline values: CDR1 MNHNS, CDR2 SASEGT. CDR3 sequence reads: CATRGDRGYEQYF. CDR3 DNA: TGTGCCACCAGGGGGGACAGGGGCTACGAGCAGTACTTC.

This chain connects TRBV5-1 to TRBJ2-3, with 9 bases fitting TRBD2. The CDR3 covers 14 residues. V was pared by 6 bases and J by 0 bases, with 2 bases of the junction left unmatched. Germline lookup yields CDR1 SGHRS and CDR2 YFSETQ. The CDR3 coding sequence is TGCGCCAGCATGCGGGGGGGTAGCACAGATACGCAGTATTTT. As protein: CASMRGGSTDTQYF. Based on the CDR3 plus reference TRBV5-1 and TRBJ2-3, the full variable domain is KAGVTQTPRYLIKTRGQQVTLSCSPISGHRSVSWYQQTPGQGLQFLFEYFSETQRNKGNFPGRFSGRQFSNSRSEMNVSTLELGDSALYLCASMRGGSTDTQYFGPGTRLTVL.

V and J are TRBV19 and TRBJ1-2, with 9 bases that match TRBD1. V lost 9 bases and J lost 3; bases outside the gene matches: 2. From germline, CDR1 is LNHDA and CDR2 SQIVND (reference sequence). The CDR3 is 12 residues long. The CDR3, as DNA: TGTGCCAGCACAGGGGGCGACTATGGCTACACCTTC. This gives the protein CASTGGDYGYTF.